This T cell receptor (beta chain) was sequenced in a study of shared clonotypes between healthy human individuals. Study details: Each donor's CD8 memory used one plate, CD8 naive two, each CD4 subset three.

The germline V gene has CDR1 SGHNT and CDR2 YYREEE (reference sequence). The V end was cut by 0 bases, the J end by 4 bases, with 13 bases between. The CDR3 extends over 15 amino acids. Every subset's genomic DNA went evenly onto several immunoSEQ plates. Produced via immunoSEQ multiplex PCR; TCRdb's table is partial and in-frame only. The table records a few million clones, more than 80% of them present only once. The source is a man between 18 and 35 years old in good health. The chain recombines TRBV5-4 with TRBJ1-2; no clear D gene. Sample: naive CD4+ T cells sorted from blood. Sample subset: CD45RA+ positively selected. The CDR3 protein is CASSLDNRGSYGYTF. The CDR3 bases are TGTGCCAGCAGCTTGGATAACCGGGGTAGCTATGGCTACACCTTC.